Presented here are 12 T cell receptor beta chains from one specimen sequenced in a study of cytomegalovirus exposure and HLA in healthy donors. 60 Vbeta and 13 Jbeta primers were used in PCR. Profiling relied on immunoSEQ multiplex PCR, and the TCRdb table lists in-frame clones only, not all of them. Among fewer than 180,000 clones, 75% to 85% were seen once, and the ten largest hold 3.5%. Specimen: PBMCs. Receptors originate from a human donor in good health.

The chain is built from TRBV5-1 and TRBJ2-7; D is unclear. Trimming removed 0 bases at V and 4 bases at J, with 8 bases between. The CDR3 extends over 13 amino acids. Germline V CDR1 and CDR2: SGHRS, YFSETQ. The CDR3 here is CASSLESLYEQYF. CDR3 in DNA: TGCGCCAGCAGCTTGGAGAGCCTTTACGAGCAGTACTTC.

The rearrangement uses TRBV5-4 and TRBJ2-7; possibly TRBD1 for D (5 bases). Germline assignment: CDR1 SGHNT and CDR2 YYREEE (reference sequence). The CDR3 is made up of 14 amino acids. Trimming took off 1 base at V and 6 bases at J, with 14 bases between the two ends. The CDR3 is CASSLRAGQGEQYF. CDR3 nucleotide sequence: TGTGCCAGCAGCTTGCGAGCAGGGCAGGGCGAGCAGTACTTC.

The V call is TRBV11-2, the J call TRBJ2-7, with 9 bases fitting TRBD2. After removal of 4 bases from V and 6 bases from J, the junction contained 13 bases not matched to a gene. The CDR3 has 16 residues. CDR1 is SGHAT and CDR2 is FQNNGV in the germline V gene. The CDR3 sequence is CASSWRGGAGDGEQYF. Written as DNA, the CDR3 is TGTGCCAGCAGCTGGCGGGGGGGAGCGGGAGATGGCGAGCAGTACTTC. Full variable domain (remainder filled in from reference TRBV11-2 and TRBJ2-7): EAGVAQSPRYKIIEKRQSVAFWCNPISGHATLYWYQQILGQGPKLLIQFQNNGVVDDSQLPKDRFSAERLKGVDSTLKIQPAKLEDSAVYLCASSWRGGAGDGEQYFGPGTRLTVT.

The chain employs TRBV18 and TRBJ1-3; D unclear. The CDR3 runs 16 residues. CDR1 and CDR2 (germline): KGHSH, LQKENI. The V end was cut by 3 bases, the J end by 0 bases, with 12 bases between. The CDR3 spells CASSPRPGDSGNTIYF. CDR3 DNA sequence: TGTGCCAGCTCACCCAGGCCGGGAGACTCTGGAAACACCATATATTTT.

J is TRBJ2-7 and V is TRBV27, with D perhaps TRBD1 (5 bases). CDR1 and CDR2 (germline): MNHEY, SMNVEV (reference sequence). V dropped 2 bases and J dropped 5 bases, with 10 bases sitting between them. The CDR3 is 13 residues long. CDR3 DNA sequence: TGTGCCAGCAGTTTAAGGGGTGGGGACGAGCAGTACTTC. Its protein is CASSLRGGDEQYF.

This clone was detected once. The chain joins TRBV5-5 to TRBJ2-7; 8 nucleotides align to TRBD1. Germline loops: CDR1 SGHKS, CDR2 YYEKEE (reference sequence). J lost 2 bases, V lost 4 bases, and 11 bases had no gene match. CDR3 length equals 16 residues. Written as DNA, the CDR3 is TGTGCCAGCAGCAGAATAGGGACAGGCCGTACCTACGAGCAGTACTTC. Protein: CASSRIGTGRTYEQYF.

The chain joins TRBV7-9 to TRBJ2-3; 7 nucleotides match TRBD2. Germline V gene sequence: CDR1 SEHNR, CDR2 FQNEAQ (reference sequence). The CDR3 extends over 13 amino acids. V trimming: 5 bases; J trimming: 6 bases; junction bases outside the gene matches: 5. DNA of the CDR3: TGTGCCAGCAGCGAGCCCGGGGGGGATACGCAGTATTTT. Protein sequence: CASSEPGGDTQYF.

This clone has a single count. The chain uses TRBV27 and TRBJ2-3; 9 bases line up with TRBD2. The junction had 12 bases not matched to a gene; V was cut back by 6 bases and J by 5 bases. The CDR3 is made up of 16 amino acids. Per germline, CDR1 MNHEY and CDR2 SMNVEV (reference sequence). The CDR3 DNA is TGTGCCAGCAGCCCCAGGGGGGCGGGAGGGGGAGATACGCAGTATTTT. This encodes CASSPRGAGGGDTQYF.

J is TRBJ2-7 and V is TRBV7-9; D may be TRBD2 (5 bases). Trimming cost V 4 bases and J 4 bases, with 17 bases left between them. The germline gives CDR1 SEHNR, CDR2 FQNEAQ (reference sequence). The CDR3 extends over 15 amino acids. For the CDR3, the DNA is TGTGCCAGCAGCTACCTGAGCGGAAGTCTATACGAGCAGTACTTC. Protein sequence: CASSYLSGSLYEQYF.

The chain combines TRBV27 with TRBJ2-7, with D perhaps TRBD2 (7 bases). The CDR3 totals 16 residues. V shed 1 base and J shed 0 bases, with 13 bases lying between them. Germline V gives CDR1 MNHEY, CDR2 SMNVEV (reference sequence). The CDR3: CASSLYGGGVSYEQYF. In nucleotides, the CDR3 is TGTGCCAGCAGTTTATACGGAGGGGGGGTCTCCTACGAGCAGTACTTC.

J is TRBJ1-2 and V is TRBV7-9; D perhaps matches TRBD1 (6 bases). CDR3 size: 16 residues. Germline CDR1 is SEHNR and CDR2 is FQNEAQ (reference sequence). V was shortened by 1 base and J by 2 bases, with 14 bases between the two germline ends. CDR3 DNA sequence: TGTGCCAGCAGCTTAGGTTCCAGGGGCCTGAACTATGGCTACACCTTC. Its translation: CASSLGSRGLNYGYTF.

This clone was seen a single time. The rearrangement joins TRBV28 to TRBJ1-5; 10 bases align to TRBD1. Germline V gene lookup returns CDR1 MDHEN and CDR2 SYDVKM. With V trimmed by 2 bases and J by 15 bases, 16 bases remained unmatched. The CDR3 covers 16 residues. CDR3 in DNA: TGTGCCAGCAGTTTAGGTGGCCAGGGACAGGGGAATTTTAGGCATTTT. Protein product: CASSLGGQGQGNFRHF.